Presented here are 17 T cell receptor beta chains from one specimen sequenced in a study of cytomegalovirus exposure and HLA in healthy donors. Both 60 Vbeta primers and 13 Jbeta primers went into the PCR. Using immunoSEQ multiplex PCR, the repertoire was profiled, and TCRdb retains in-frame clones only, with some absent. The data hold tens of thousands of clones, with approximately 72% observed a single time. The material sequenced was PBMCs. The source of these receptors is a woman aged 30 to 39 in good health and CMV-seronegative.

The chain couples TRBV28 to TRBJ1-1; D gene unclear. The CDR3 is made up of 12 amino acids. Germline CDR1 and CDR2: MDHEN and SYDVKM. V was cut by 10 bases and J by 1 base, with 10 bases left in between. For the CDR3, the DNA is TGTGCCATATCACACCGGAACACTGAAGCTTTCTTT. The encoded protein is CAISHRNTEAFF.

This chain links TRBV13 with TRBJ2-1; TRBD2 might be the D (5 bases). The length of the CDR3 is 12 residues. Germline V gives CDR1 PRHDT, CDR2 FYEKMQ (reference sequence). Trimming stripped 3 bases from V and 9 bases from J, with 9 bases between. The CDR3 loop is CASSFWTGEQFF. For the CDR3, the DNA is TGTGCCAGCAGCTTCTGGACTGGTGAGCAGTTCTTC.

CDR3 sequence: CASTTSYGEAFF. Here the CDR3 DNA reads TGTGCCAGCACCACATCATACGGGGAAGCTTTCTTT. The chain joins TRBV7-2 to TRBJ1-1, with D uncertain. Germline CDR1 is SGHTA and CDR2 is FQGNSA. The CDR3 is 12 amino acids. Trimming shortened V by 7 bases and J by 8 bases, and 14 bases separated the two germline ends.

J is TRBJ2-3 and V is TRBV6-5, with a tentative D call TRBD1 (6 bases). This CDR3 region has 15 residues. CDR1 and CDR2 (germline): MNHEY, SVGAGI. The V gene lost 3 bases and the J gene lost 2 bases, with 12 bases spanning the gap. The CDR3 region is CASSYDRMFTDTQYF. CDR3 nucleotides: TGTGCCAGCAGTTATGACAGGATGTTCACAGATACGCAGTATTTT.

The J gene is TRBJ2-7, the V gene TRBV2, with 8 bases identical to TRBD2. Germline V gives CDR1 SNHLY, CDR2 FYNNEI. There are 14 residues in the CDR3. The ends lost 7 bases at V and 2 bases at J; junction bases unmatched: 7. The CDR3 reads CASMVTGGTYEQYF. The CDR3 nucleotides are TGTGCCAGCATGGTTACGGGGGGGACCTACGAGCAGTACTTC.

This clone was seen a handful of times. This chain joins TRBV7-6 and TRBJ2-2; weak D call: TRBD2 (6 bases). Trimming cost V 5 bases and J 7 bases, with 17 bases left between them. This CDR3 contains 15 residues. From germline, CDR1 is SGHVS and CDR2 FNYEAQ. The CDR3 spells CASSPWRDVVGELFF. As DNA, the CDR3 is TGTGCCAGCAGCCCCTGGCGGGATGTTGTCGGGGAGCTGTTTTTT.

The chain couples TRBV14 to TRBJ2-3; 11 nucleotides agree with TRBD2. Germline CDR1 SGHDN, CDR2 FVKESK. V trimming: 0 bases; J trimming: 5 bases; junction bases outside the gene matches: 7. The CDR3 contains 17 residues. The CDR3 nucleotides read TGTGCCAGCAGCCAAGATATGCCGGGACTAGCGGTAGATACGCAGTATTTT. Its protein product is CASSQDMPGLAVDTQYF.

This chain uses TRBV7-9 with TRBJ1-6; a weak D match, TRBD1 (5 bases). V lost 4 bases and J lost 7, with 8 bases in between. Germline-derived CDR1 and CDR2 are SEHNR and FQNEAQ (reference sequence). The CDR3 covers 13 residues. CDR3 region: CASSSSGNSPLHF. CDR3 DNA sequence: TGTGCCAGCAGCTCCTCAGGGAATTCACCCCTCCACTTT.

CDR3 protein: CSAQGQMNTEAFF. The CDR3 bases are TGCAGCGCTCAGGGACAGATGAACACTGAAGCTTTCTTT. J is TRBJ1-1 and V is TRBV29-1; 7 bases match TRBD1. V dropped 7 bases and J dropped 0; count of bases not matched to a gene: 5. The CDR3 contains 13 residues. The germline V gene has CDR1 SQVTM and CDR2 ANQGSEA.

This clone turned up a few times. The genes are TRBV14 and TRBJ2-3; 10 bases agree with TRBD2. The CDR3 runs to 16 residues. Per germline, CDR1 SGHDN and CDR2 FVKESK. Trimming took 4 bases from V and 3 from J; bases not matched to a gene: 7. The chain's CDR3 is CASSPRGLATTDTQYF. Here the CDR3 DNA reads TGTGCCAGCAGCCCTAGGGGACTAGCGACAACAGATACGCAGTATTTT.

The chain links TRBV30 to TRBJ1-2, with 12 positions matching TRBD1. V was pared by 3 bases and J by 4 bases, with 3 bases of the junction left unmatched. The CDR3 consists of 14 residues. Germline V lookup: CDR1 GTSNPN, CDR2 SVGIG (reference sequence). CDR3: CAWRGQGAGYGYTF. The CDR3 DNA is TGTGCCTGGAGGGGACAGGGGGCGGGCTATGGCTACACCTTC.

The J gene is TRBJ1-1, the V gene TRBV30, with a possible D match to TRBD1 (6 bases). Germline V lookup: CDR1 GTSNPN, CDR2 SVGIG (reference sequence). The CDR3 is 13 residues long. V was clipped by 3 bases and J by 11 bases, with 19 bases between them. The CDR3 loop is CAWRVGAEVAAFF. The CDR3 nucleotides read TGTGCCTGGAGGGTGGGGGCCGAAGTGGCGGCTTTCTTT. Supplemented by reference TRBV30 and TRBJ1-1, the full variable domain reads SQTIHQWPATLVQPVGSPLSLECTVEGTSNPNLYWYRQAAGRGLQLLFYSVGIGQISSEVPQNLSASRPQDRQFILSSKKLLLSDSGFYLCAWRVGAEVAAFFGQGTRLTVV.

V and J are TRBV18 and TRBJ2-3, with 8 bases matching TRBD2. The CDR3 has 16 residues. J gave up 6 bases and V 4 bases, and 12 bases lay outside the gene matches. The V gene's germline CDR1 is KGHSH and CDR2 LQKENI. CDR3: CASSLPTSVPGDTQYF. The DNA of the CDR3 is TGTGCCAGCTCACTACCGACTAGCGTCCCTGGGGATACGCAGTATTTT.

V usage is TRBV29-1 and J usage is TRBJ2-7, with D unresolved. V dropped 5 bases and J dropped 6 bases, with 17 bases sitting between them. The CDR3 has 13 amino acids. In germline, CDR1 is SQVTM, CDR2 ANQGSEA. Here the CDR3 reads CSVFGSSYGEQYF. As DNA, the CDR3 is TGCAGCGTTTTTGGTTCCTCGTACGGCGAGCAGTACTTC.

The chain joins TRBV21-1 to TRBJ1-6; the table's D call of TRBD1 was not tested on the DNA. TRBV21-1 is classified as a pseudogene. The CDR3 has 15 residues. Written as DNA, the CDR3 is TGTGCCAGCAGCAACGCAGACAGCGATAATTCACCCCTCCACTTT. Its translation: CASSNADSDNSPLHF.

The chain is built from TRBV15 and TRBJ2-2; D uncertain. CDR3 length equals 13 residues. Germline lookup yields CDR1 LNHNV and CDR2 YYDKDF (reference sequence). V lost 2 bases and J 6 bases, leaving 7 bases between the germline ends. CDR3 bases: TGTGCCACCAGCAGACGAGAGTCCGGGGAGCTGTTTTTT. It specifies CATSRRESGELFF.

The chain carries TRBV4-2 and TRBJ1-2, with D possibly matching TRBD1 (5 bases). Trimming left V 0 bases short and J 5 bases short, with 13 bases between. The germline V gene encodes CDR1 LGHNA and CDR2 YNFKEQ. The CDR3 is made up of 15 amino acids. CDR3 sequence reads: CASSQDVIGTYGYTF. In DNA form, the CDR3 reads TGTGCCAGCAGCCAAGATGTAATCGGGACTTATGGCTACACCTTC.